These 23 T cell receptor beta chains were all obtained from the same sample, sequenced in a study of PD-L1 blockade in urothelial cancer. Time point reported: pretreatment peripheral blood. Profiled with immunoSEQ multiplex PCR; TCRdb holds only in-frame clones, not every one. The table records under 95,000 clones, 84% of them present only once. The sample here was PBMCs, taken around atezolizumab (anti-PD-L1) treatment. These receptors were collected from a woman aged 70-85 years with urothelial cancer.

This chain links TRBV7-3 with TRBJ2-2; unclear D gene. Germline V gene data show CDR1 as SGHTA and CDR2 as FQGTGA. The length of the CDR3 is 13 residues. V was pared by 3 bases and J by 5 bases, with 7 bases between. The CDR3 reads CASSFGSTGELFF. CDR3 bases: TGTGCCAGCAGCTTCGGGTCGACCGGGGAGCTGTTTTTT.

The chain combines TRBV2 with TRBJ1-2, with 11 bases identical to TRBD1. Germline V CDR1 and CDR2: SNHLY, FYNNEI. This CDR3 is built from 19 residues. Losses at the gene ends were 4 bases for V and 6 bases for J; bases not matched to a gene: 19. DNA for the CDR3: TGTGCCAGCAGTGTTTTCCGGTTCGGGGACAGGGGGTTTTCGGATGGCTACACCTTC. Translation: CASSVFRFGDRGFSDGYTF.

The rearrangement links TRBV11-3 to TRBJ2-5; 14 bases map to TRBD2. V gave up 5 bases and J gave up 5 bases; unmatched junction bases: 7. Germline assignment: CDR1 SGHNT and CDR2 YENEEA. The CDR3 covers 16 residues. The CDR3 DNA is TGTGCCAGCAGCCAGGGACTAGCGGGGGTCGGGGAGACCCAGTACTTC. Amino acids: CASSQGLAGVGETQYF.

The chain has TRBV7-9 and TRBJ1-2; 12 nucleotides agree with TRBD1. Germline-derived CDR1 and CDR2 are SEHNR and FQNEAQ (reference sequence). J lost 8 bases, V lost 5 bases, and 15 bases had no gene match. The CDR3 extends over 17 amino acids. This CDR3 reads CASSQHSPGQGAAGYTF. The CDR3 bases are TGTGCCAGCAGCCAACATTCCCCGGGACAGGGGGCCGCGGGCTACACCTTC.

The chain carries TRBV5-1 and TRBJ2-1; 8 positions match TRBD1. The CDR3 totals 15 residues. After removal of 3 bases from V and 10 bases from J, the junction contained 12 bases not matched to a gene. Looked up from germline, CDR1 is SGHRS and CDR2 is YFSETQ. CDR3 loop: CASSYRTGSGQEQFF. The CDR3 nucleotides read TGCGCCAGCAGCTACAGGACAGGGTCGGGTCAGGAGCAGTTCTTC. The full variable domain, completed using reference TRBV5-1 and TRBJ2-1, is KAGVTQTPRYLIKTRGQQVTLSCSPISGHRSVSWYQQTPGQGLQFLFEYFSETQRNKGNFPGRFSGRQFSNSRSEMNVSTLELGDSALYLCASSYRTGSGQEQFFGPGTRLTVL.

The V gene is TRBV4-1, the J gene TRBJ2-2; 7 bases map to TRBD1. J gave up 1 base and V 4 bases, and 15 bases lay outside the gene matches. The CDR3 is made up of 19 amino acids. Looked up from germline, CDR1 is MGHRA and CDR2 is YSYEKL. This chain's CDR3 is CASSPHTNRQGLNTGELFF. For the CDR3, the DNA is TGCGCCAGCAGCCCACACACGAATAGACAGGGCTTGAACACCGGGGAGCTGTTTTTT.

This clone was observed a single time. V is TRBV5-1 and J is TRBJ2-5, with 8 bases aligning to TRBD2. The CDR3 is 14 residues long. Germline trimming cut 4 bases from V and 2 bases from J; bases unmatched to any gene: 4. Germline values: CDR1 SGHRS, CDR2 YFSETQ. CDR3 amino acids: CASSPVAGQETQYF. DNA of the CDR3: TGCGCCAGCAGCCCGGTAGCGGGACAAGAGACCCAGTACTTC.

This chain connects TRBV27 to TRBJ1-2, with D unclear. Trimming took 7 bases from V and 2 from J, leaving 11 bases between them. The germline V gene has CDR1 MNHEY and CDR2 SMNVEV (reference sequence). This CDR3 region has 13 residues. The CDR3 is CASKLQHNYGYTF. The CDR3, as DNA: TGTGCCAGCAAGTTACAGCACAACTATGGCTACACCTTC.

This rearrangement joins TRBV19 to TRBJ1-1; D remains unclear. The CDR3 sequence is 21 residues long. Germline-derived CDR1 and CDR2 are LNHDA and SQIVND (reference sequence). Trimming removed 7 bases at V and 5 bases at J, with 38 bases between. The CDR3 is CASISLLPPVLSGGQRTEAFF. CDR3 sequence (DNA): TGTGCCAGTATCTCCCTCCTTCCCCCGGTTCTCAGCGGAGGGCAAAGGACTGAAGCTTTCTTT. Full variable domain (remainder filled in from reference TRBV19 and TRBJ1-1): DGGITQSPKYLFRKEGQNVTLSCEQNLNHDAMYWYRQDPGQGLRLIYYSQIVNDFQKGDIAEGYSVSREKKESFPLTVTSAQKNPTAFYLCASISLLPPVLSGGQRTEAFFGQGTRLTVV.

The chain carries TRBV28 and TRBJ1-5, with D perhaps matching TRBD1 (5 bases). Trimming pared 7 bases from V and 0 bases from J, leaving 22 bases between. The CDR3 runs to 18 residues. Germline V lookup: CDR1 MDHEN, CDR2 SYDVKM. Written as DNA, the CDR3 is TGTGCCAGCAACACTCCAGGGAACAGCTTTTATAGCAATCAGCCCCAGCATTTT. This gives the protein CASNTPGNSFYSNQPQHF.

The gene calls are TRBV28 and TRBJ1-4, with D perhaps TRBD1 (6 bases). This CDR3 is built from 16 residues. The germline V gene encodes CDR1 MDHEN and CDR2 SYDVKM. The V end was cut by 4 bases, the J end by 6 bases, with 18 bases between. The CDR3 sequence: CASSSSWGRWDEKLFF. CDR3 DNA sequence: TGTGCCAGCAGTTCGTCTTGGGGGCGATGGGATGAAAAACTGTTTTTT.

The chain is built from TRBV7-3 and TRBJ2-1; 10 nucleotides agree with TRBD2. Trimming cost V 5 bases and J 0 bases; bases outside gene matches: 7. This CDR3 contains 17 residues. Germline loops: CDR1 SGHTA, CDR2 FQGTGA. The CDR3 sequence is CASSQPGLASSYNEQFF. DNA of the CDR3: TGTGCCAGCAGCCAACCGGGACTAGCGAGCTCCTACAATGAGCAGTTCTTC.

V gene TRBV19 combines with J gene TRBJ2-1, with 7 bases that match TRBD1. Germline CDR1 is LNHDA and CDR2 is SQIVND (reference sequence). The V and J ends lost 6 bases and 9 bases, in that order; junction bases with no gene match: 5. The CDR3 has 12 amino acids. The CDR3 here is CASSQGVGEQFF. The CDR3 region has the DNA TGTGCCAGTAGCCAGGGGGTTGGTGAGCAGTTCTTC.

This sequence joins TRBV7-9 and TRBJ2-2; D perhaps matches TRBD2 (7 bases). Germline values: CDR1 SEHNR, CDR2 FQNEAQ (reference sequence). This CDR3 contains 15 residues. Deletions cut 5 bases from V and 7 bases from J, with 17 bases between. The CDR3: CASSPLDGGHGELFF. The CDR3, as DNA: TGTGCCAGCAGCCCCCTCGACGGGGGGCACGGGGAGCTGTTTTTT.

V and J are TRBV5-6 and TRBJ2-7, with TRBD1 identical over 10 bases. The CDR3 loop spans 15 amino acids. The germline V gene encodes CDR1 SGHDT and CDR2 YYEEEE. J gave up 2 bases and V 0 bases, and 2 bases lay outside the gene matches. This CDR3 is CASSLAGTGAYEQYF. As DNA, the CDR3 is TGTGCCAGCAGCTTGGCCGGGACAGGGGCCTACGAGCAGTACTTC.

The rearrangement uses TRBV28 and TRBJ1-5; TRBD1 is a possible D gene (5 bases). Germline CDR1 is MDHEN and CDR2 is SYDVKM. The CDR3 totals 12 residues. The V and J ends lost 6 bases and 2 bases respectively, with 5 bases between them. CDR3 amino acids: CASRGGNQPQHF. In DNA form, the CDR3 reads TGTGCCAGCAGAGGGGGCAATCAGCCCCAGCATTTT.

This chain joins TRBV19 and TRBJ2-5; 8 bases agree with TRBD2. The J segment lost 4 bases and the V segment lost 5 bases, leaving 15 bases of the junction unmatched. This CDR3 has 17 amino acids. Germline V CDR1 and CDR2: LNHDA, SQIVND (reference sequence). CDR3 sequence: CASSPIRSGMGRETQYF. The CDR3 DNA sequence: TGTGCCAGTAGTCCCATTCGTAGCGGGATGGGCCGAGAGACCCAGTACTTC.

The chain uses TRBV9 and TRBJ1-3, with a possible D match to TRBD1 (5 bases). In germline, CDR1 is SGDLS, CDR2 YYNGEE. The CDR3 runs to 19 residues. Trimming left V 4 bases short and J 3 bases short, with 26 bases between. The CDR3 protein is CASSNDPGGFGGIGNTIYF. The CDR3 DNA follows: TGTGCCAGCAGCAACGATCCGGGGGGGTTCGGGGGAATTGGAAACACCATATATTTT.

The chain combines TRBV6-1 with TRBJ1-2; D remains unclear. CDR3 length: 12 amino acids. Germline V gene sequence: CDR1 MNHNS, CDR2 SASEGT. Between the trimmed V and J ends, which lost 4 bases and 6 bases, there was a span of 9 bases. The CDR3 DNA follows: TGTGCCAGCAGTGTAGACAATGATGGCTACACCTTC. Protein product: CASSVDNDGYTF.

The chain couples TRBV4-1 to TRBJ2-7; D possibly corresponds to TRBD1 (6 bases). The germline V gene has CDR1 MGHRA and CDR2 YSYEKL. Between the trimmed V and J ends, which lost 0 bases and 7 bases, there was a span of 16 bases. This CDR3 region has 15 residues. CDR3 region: CASSQDPNRVLEQYF. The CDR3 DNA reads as TGCGCCAGCAGCCAAGATCCCAACAGGGTATTAGAGCAGTACTTC.

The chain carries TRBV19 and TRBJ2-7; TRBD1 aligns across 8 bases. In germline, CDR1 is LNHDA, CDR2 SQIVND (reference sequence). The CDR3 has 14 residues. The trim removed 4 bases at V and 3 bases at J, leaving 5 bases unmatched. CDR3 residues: CASSRDRNFYEQYF. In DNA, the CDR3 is TGTGCCAGTAGTAGGGACAGGAATTTCTACGAGCAGTACTTC.

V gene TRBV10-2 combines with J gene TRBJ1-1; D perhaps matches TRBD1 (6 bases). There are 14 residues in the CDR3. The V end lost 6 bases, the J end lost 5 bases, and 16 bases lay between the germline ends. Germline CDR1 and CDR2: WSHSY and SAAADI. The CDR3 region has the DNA TGCGCCAGCAGCCCACCAGGGGTGTCGACTGAAGCTTTCTTT. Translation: CASSPPGVSTEAFF.

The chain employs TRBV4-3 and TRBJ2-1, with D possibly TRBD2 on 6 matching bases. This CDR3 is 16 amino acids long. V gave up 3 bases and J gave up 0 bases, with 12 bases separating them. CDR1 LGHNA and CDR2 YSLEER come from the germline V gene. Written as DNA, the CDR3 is TGCGCCAGCAGCCAGGGTACCGGGGGCTCCTACAATGAGCAGTTCTTC. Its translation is CASSQGTGGSYNEQFF.